One sample yielded the 27 T cell receptor beta chains listed below, sequenced in a study of blood T cell repertoires in COVID-19. TCRdb's table, derived via immunoSEQ multiplex PCR, lists solely in-frame clones and lacks some. Found here are under 300,000 clones, around 85% of them singletons; the top ten hold about 1.6%. Specimen: peripheral blood. Every receptor here comes from a human donor with COVID-19, enrolled during active disease. The donor label of this sample is uncertain.

The V gene is TRBV27, the J gene TRBJ2-4; 8 bases are a match to TRBD1. The germline V gene encodes CDR1 MNHEY and CDR2 SMNVEV (reference sequence). The CDR3 loop spans 16 amino acids. The V segment lost 5 bases and the J segment 0 bases; nucleotides outside the gene matches: 6. The CDR3 DNA reads as TGTGCCAGCAGTCCCAGCGGACAGGGAGCCAAAAACATTCAGTACTTC. This gives the protein CASSPSGQGAKNIQYF.

The chain is built from TRBV6-5 and TRBJ1-2, with TRBD1 identical over 7 bases. Per germline, CDR1 MNHEY and CDR2 SVGAGI. Unmatched junction bases numbered 8, after V lost 9 bases and J lost 4 bases. The CDR3 sequence is 13 residues long. The CDR3 nucleotides are TGTGCCAGTAGCAGGGGGGAAGGCTATGGCTACACCTTC. This translates into CASSRGEGYGYTF.

J is TRBJ1-5 and V is TRBV24-1, with unresolved D. Germline CDR1 reads KGHDR; CDR2 reads SFDVKD. Trimming stripped 4 bases from V and 2 bases from J, with 2 bases between. The length of the CDR3 is 12 residues. The CDR3 nucleotides are TGTGCCACCAGTGACGGCAATCAGCCCCAGCATTTT. It codes for CATSDGNQPQHF.

This chain joins TRBV20-1 and TRBJ2-4; the D gene is possibly TRBD2 (5 bases). Germline lookup yields CDR1 DFQATT and CDR2 SNEGSKA (reference sequence). The CDR3 consists of 11 residues. Trimming shortened V by 6 bases and J by 7 bases, and 10 bases separated the two germline ends. CDR3 DNA: TGCAGTGCGGAAAGAGGGAACATTCAGTACTTC. Translating gives CSAERGNIQYF.

V and J are TRBV5-8 and TRBJ1-6; D possibly corresponds to TRBD1 (6 bases). Germline V gene lookup returns CDR1 SGHTS and CDR2 YDEGEE. The CDR3 consists of 15 residues. V gave up 2 bases and J gave up 4 bases, with 10 bases separating them. This CDR3 reads CASSFGQQYNSPLHF. In DNA, the CDR3 is TGTGCCAGCAGCTTCGGACAGCAATATAATTCACCCCTCCACTTT. The full variable domain, in which reference TRBV5-8 and TRBJ1-6 provide the parts outside the CDR3, is EAGVTQSPTHLIKTRGQQATLRCSPISGHTSVYWYQQALGLGLQFLLWYDEGEERNRGNFPPRFSGRQFPNYSSELNVNALELEDSALYLCASSFGQQYNSPLHFGNGTRLTVT.

This chain joins TRBV15 and TRBJ2-1, with 7 bases aligning to TRBD2. The V gene end was trimmed by 6 bases and the J gene end by 0 bases; junction bases not matched to a gene: 5. The CDR3 covers 15 residues. In germline, CDR1 is LNHNV, CDR2 YYDKDF (reference sequence). The CDR3 DNA sequence: TGTGCCACCAGACGGGAGGTCAGCTCCTACAATGAGCAGTTCTTC. Protein sequence: CATRREVSSYNEQFF.

The J gene is TRBJ2-2, the V gene TRBV29-1, with 10 nucleotides matching TRBD2. The CDR3 loop spans 14 amino acids. Germline CDR1 and CDR2: SQVTM and ANQGSEA. V dropped 5 bases and J dropped 6; count of bases not matched to a gene: 6. The CDR3 loop is CSVIAGGVPGELFF. CDR3 bases: TGCAGCGTTATAGCGGGAGGAGTCCCCGGGGAGCTGTTTTTT.

The chain links TRBV9 to TRBJ1-2; D is perhaps TRBD1 (6 bases). Germline-derived CDR1 and CDR2 are SGDLS and YYNGEE. The V end was cut by 3 bases, the J end by 4 bases, with 10 bases between. The CDR3 consists of 13 residues. The CDR3 DNA follows: TGTGCCAGCAGCGAGACAGGCGGCTATGGCTACACCTTC. It encodes CASSETGGYGYTF.

This rearrangement joins TRBV11-2 to TRBJ2-2; 9 bases agree with TRBD2. The CDR3 has 15 residues. CDR1 is SGHAT and CDR2 is FQNNGV in the germline V gene. Trimming removed 1 base from V and 7 bases from J; junction bases left unmatched: 4. The CDR3: CASSLVELAGGELFF. The CDR3 DNA follows: TGTGCCAGCAGCTTAGTGGAACTAGCGGGCGGGGAGCTGTTTTTT.

The chain has TRBV4-1 and TRBJ1-2, with a tentative D call TRBD1 (6 bases). Trimming pared 4 bases from V and 8 bases from J, leaving 17 bases between. Germline CDR1 MGHRA, CDR2 YSYEKL. The CDR3 has 14 amino acids. The CDR3 sequence is CASSLKSGGTGYTF. The CDR3 coding sequence is TGCGCCAGCAGCCTGAAATCGGGGGGGACAGGCTACACCTTC.

V gene TRBV5-1 combines with J gene TRBJ2-1; tentative D call: TRBD1 (6 bases). Trimming removed 5 bases at V and 9 bases at J, with 21 bases between. This CDR3 is 15 amino acids long. Germline assignment: CDR1 SGHRS and CDR2 YFSETQ. CDR3 coding DNA: TGCGCCAGCAGTCAGCCCGGCAGGGGAAGAGGTGAGCAGTTCTTC. It is translated as CASSQPGRGRGEQFF. The full variable domain, completed using reference TRBV5-1 and TRBJ2-1, is KAGVTQTPRYLIKTRGQQVTLSCSPISGHRSVSWYQQTPGQGLQFLFEYFSETQRNKGNFPGRFSGRQFSNSRSEMNVSTLELGDSALYLCASSQPGRGRGEQFFGPGTRLTVL.

This clone was recorded once. The V and J genes are TRBV5-1 and TRBJ2-1, with D perhaps TRBD1 (6 bases). With 5 bases removed from V and 8 bases from J, the gap between germline ends came to 20 bases. This CDR3 has 15 amino acids. CDR1 SGHRS and CDR2 YFSETQ come from the germline V gene. The CDR3 here is CASRTGSSESYEQFF. CDR3 in DNA: TGCGCCAGCAGAACAGGGTCATCGGAGAGCTATGAGCAGTTCTTC.

The rearrangement links TRBV28 to TRBJ1-5; a weak D match, TRBD1 (6 bases). Trimming left V 5 bases short and J 1 base short, with 12 bases between. The CDR3 length is 15 residues. CDR1 and CDR2 (germline): MDHEN, SYDVKM. The CDR3 DNA follows: TGTGCCAGCAGTGCAACCGGGACAAGCAATCAGCCCCAGCATTTT. It is translated as CASSATGTSNQPQHF.

The chain combines TRBV2 with TRBJ1-1, with 7 bases that match TRBD1. Unmatched junction bases numbered 13, after V lost 0 bases and J lost 6 bases. The CDR3 spans 17 residues. Germline V gene lookup returns CDR1 SNHLY and CDR2 FYNNEI. DNA of the CDR3: TGTGCCAGCAGTGAAGCGGGCGCGACAGGGAGTATCGCTGAAGCTTTCTTT. Protein: CASSEAGATGSIAEAFF.

The chain couples TRBV7-3 to TRBJ1-1; D might be TRBD1 (6 bases). V shed 2 bases and J shed 4 bases, with 17 bases lying between them. This CDR3 has 16 amino acids. The germline V gene encodes CDR1 SGHTA and CDR2 FQGTGA. The CDR3 region has the DNA TGTGCCAGCAGCTTATACGGGAGGGGGGCAGGCACTGAAGCTTTCTTT. Its protein is CASSLYGRGAGTEAFF.

The gene calls are TRBV14 and TRBJ2-7; D gene unclear. The CDR3 runs 14 residues. Germline V gene data show CDR1 as SGHDN and CDR2 as FVKESK. Trimming took 7 bases from V and 6 from J, leaving 19 bases between them. CDR3 sequence reads: CASTLIAFVTEQYF. CDR3 coding DNA: TGTGCCAGCACCCTTATAGCTTTCGTGACCGAGCAGTACTTC.

The J gene is TRBJ1-1, the V gene TRBV25-1; D call uncertain. Germline V CDR1 and CDR2: MGHDK, SYGVNS. The V end lost 6 bases, the J end lost 1 base, and 15 bases lay between the germline ends. This CDR3 is built from 15 residues. CDR3 in DNA: TGTGCCAGCAGCTCCACCGGAGCCCCGAACACTGAAGCTTTCTTT. This encodes CASSSTGAPNTEAFF.

This rearrangement joins TRBV28 to TRBJ1-1; 8 nucleotides agree with TRBD1. The germline CDR1 and CDR2 sequences are MDHEN and SYDVKM. The length of the CDR3 is 15 residues. Germline trimming cut 4 bases from V and 5 bases from J; bases unmatched to any gene: 9. The CDR3 here is CASSYGQGLSTEAFF. CDR3 sequence (DNA): TGTGCCAGCAGTTACGGACAGGGCCTTTCGACTGAAGCTTTCTTT. Filled out from reference TRBV28 and TRBJ1-1, the complete variable domain reads DVKVTQSSRYLVKRTGEKVFLECVQDMDHENMFWYRQDPGLGLRLIYFSYDVKMKEKGDIPEGYSVSREKKERFSLILESASTNQTSMYLCASSYGQGLSTEAFFGQGTRLTVV.

The chain joins TRBV5-1 to TRBJ2-2; D not resolved. The CDR3 consists of 14 residues. In germline, CDR1 is SGHRS, CDR2 YFSETQ. V lost 0 bases to trimming and J lost 4 bases, with 7 bases between them. The CDR3 nucleotides are TGCGCCAGCAGCTTGGAGGTAGCCACCGGGGAGCTGTTTTTT. The encoded protein is CASSLEVATGELFF.

This clone was picked up a small number of times. This chain connects TRBV5-8 to TRBJ1-1; D is ambiguous. The V and J ends lost 0 bases and 6 bases respectively, with 12 bases between them. Looked up from germline, CDR1 is SGHTS and CDR2 is YDEGEE. The CDR3 spans 14 residues. CDR3 in amino acids: CASSLARRVSEAFF. As DNA, the CDR3 is TGTGCCAGCAGCTTGGCCCGGAGGGTCTCTGAAGCTTTCTTT.

This chain uses TRBV2 with TRBJ2-6; D unresolved. Germline CDR1 and CDR2: SNHLY and FYNNEI. The CDR3 contains 14 residues. Trimming took 4 bases from V and 3 from J, leaving 7 bases between them. CDR3 sequence (DNA): TGTGCCAGCAGTGTGAGGATTGGGGCCAACGTCCTGACTTTC. Its translation is CASSVRIGANVLTF.

The rearrangement joins TRBV4-3 to TRBJ1-4; 7 bases agree with TRBD1. Trimming removed 1 base from V and 6 bases from J; junction bases left unmatched: 2. The germline V gene has CDR1 LGHNA and CDR2 YSLEER. The CDR3 consists of 14 residues. The CDR3 loop reads CASSQARGYEKLFF. For the CDR3, the DNA is TGCGCCAGCAGCCAAGCCAGGGGGTATGAAAAACTGTTTTTT.

V usage is TRBV10-1 and J usage is TRBJ2-1, with TRBD2 matching over 10 bases. J gave up 9 bases and V 0 bases, and 5 bases lay outside the gene matches. The CDR3 totals 15 residues. Germline V gene lookup returns CDR1 WNHNN and CDR2 SYGVQD (reference sequence). The CDR3 region has the DNA TGCGCCAGCAGTGAGTCGCCTAGCGGGAGTGGTGAGCAGTTCTTC. It codes for CASSESPSGSGEQFF.

The chain is built from TRBV7-9 and TRBJ2-3; 8 nucleotides agree with TRBD2. The CDR3 has 16 amino acids. After removal of 1 base from V and 4 bases from J, the junction contained 7 bases not matched to a gene. CDR1 is SEHNR, CDR2 FQNEAQ, per germline (reference sequence). CDR3 sequence (DNA): TGTGCCAGCAGCTTAGTAGCGGGGACCGGGGCAGATACGCAGTATTTT. Protein sequence: CASSLVAGTGADTQYF.

CDR3 loop: CASSQAPDRDSPLHF. The CDR3 DNA sequence: TGCGCCAGCAGCCAAGCCCCGGACAGGGATTCACCCCTCCACTTT. This chain joins TRBV4-1 and TRBJ1-6, with 8 nucleotides matching TRBD1. V gave up 1 base and J gave up 8 bases; unmatched junction bases: 4. The CDR3 is 15 amino acids. From germline, CDR1 is MGHRA and CDR2 YSYEKL.

The CDR3 coding sequence is TGTGCCAGCAGCTTGGACTGGGGAGGGCCTTACGAGCAGTACTTC. Its protein product is CASSLDWGGPYEQYF. The V and J genes are TRBV5-8 and TRBJ2-7; TRBD2 matches 7 bases. The J segment lost 4 bases and the V segment lost 0 bases, leaving 7 bases of the junction unmatched. In germline, CDR1 is SGHTS, CDR2 YDEGEE. The CDR3 consists of 15 residues.

Worth noting for this clone: Other DNA variants within this sample encode the same CDR3. The chain uses TRBV5-6 and TRBJ2-7; TRBD1 matches 9 bases. Germline CDR1 reads SGHDT; CDR2 reads YYEEEE. The CDR3 is 15 residues long. V trimming: 1 base; J trimming: 2 bases; junction bases outside the gene matches: 4. Written as DNA, the CDR3 is TGTGCCAGCAGCTTGAGGGGACAGGGCCCCTACGAGCAGTACTTC. Translation gives CASSLRGQGPYEQYF.